The 21 T cell receptor beta chains below all came from one sample that was sequenced in a study of cytomegalovirus exposure and HLA in healthy donors. 60 Vbeta and 13 Jbeta primers were used in PCR. Profiled with immunoSEQ multiplex PCR; TCRdb holds only in-frame clones, not every one. Across 55,000 to 75,000 clones, the top ten clones capture around 3.7% of the sample. The sample consisted of PBMCs. These receptor sequences come from a male donor in good health and CMV-seronegative.

The rearrangement uses TRBV30 and TRBJ2-7, with no clear D. This CDR3 is built from 13 residues. Germline V CDR1 and CDR2: GTSNPN, SVGIG (reference sequence). Deletions cut 0 bases from V and 4 bases from J, with 10 bases between. CDR3 sequence reads: CAWSVQNRYEQYF. The CDR3 DNA follows: TGTGCCTGGAGTGTACAGAACAGATACGAGCAGTACTTC.

This chain connects TRBV2 to TRBJ1-3; a weak D match, TRBD1 (6 bases). Deletions cut 4 bases from V and 0 bases from J, with 10 bases between. The CDR3 is 15 amino acids. Germline values: CDR1 SNHLY, CDR2 FYNNEI. CDR3 DNA: TGTGCCAGCAGTGTCGGCAGGGGCTCTGGAAACACCATATATTTT. This codes for CASSVGRGSGNTIYF.

This chain links TRBV4-1 with TRBJ1-2, with D uncertain. CDR1 MGHRA and CDR2 YSYEKL come from the germline V gene. Trimming took 0 bases from V and 4 from J, leaving 9 bases between them. CDR3 length equals 14 residues. The CDR3 DNA is TGCGCCAGCAGCCAAGATTTAACAGCCTATGGCTACACCTTC. Protein: CASSQDLTAYGYTF.

The gene calls are TRBV28 and TRBJ1-2; D gene uncertain. Per germline, CDR1 MDHEN and CDR2 SYDVKM. Between the trimmed V and J ends, which lost 11 bases and 0 bases, there was a span of 7 bases. CDR3 length: 11 amino acids. The CDR3 coding sequence is TGTGCCTCCCAAACTAACTATGGCTACACCTTC. Translating gives CASQTNYGYTF.

The genes are TRBV5-6 and TRBJ2-6; D is unclear. In germline, CDR1 is SGHDT, CDR2 YYEEEE. V lost 3 bases, J lost 4 bases, and 17 bases lay in between. This CDR3 spans 17 amino acids. In nucleotides, the CDR3 is TGTGCCAGCAGCTCCTGGCTGATCCGCTCCGGGGCCAACGTCCTGACTTTC. It codes for CASSSWLIRSGANVLTF.

This chain joins TRBV7-9 and TRBJ2-1; possibly TRBD2 for D (5 bases). The length of the CDR3 is 14 residues. Germline V lookup: CDR1 SEHNR, CDR2 FQNEAQ (reference sequence). Deletions cut 3 bases from V and 2 bases from J, with 8 bases between. CDR3 residues: CASSLGSAYNEQFF. The CDR3 DNA reads TGTGCCAGCAGCTTGGGGAGCGCCTACAATGAGCAGTTCTTC.

The chain links TRBV7-6 to TRBJ2-5; the match to TRBD2 covers 7 bases. CDR1 SGHVS and CDR2 FNYEAQ come from the germline V gene. Losses at the gene ends were 5 bases for V and 3 bases for J; bases not matched to a gene: 6. CDR3 length equals 14 residues. CDR3 sequence (DNA): TGTGCCAGCAGCCCAAGGGCGGGGGAAGAGACCCAGTACTTC. This gives the protein CASSPRAGEETQYF. Combining the CDR3 with reference TRBV7-6 and TRBJ2-5 gives the whole variable domain GAGVSQSPRYKVTKRGQDVALRCDPISGHVSLYWYRQALGQGPEFLTYFNYEAQQDKSGLPNDRFSAERPEGSISTLTIQRTEQRDSAMYRCASSPRAGEETQYFGPGTRLLVL.

The chain employs TRBV28 and TRBJ2-2; D might be TRBD2 (5 bases). The CDR3 totals 11 residues. The V end lost 8 bases, the J end lost 7 bases, and 8 bases lay between the germline ends. Germline lookup yields CDR1 MDHEN and CDR2 SYDVKM. The CDR3 coding sequence is TGTGCCAGCTGTGAGGGCGGGGAGCTGTTTTTT. It encodes CASCEGGELFF.

Remarks on this clone: One end of the junction fails to match germline, which may point to a read error. The chain employs TRBV30 and TRBJ1-1, with 7 bases identical to TRBD1. This CDR3 is built from 15 residues. CDR1 is GTSNPN, CDR2 SVGIG, per germline (reference sequence). The CDR3 spells CAGSVHRGRATEAFF. CDR3 sequence (DNA): TGTGCCGGGAGTGTACACAGGGGTAGGGCCACTGAAGCTTTCTTT.

The V and J genes are TRBV5-5 and TRBJ1-2; D unresolved. The CDR3 has 13 amino acids. Between the trimmed V and J ends, which lost 4 bases and 0 bases, there was a span of 7 bases. CDR1 is SGHKS, CDR2 YYEKEE, per germline (reference sequence). The CDR3 loop is CASSLTANYGYTF. In DNA form, the CDR3 reads TGTGCCAGCAGCCTTACTGCTAACTATGGCTACACCTTC.

The chain carries TRBV4-3 and TRBJ2-7; 8 bases agree with TRBD1. The trim removed 4 bases at V and 2 bases at J, leaving 7 bases unmatched. The germline CDR1 and CDR2 sequences are LGHNA and YSLEER. The CDR3 has 15 residues. The CDR3 reads CASSLGQGNPYEQYF. The CDR3 DNA is TGCGCCAGCAGCCTAGGACAGGGAAATCCCTACGAGCAGTACTTC.

The chain employs TRBV7-3 and TRBJ2-1; D is unresolved. V was shortened by 4 bases and J by 5 bases, with 3 bases between the two germline ends. The germline V gene encodes CDR1 SGHTA and CDR2 FQGTGA. The CDR3 sequence is 11 residues long. CDR3 protein: CASSSNNEQFF. The CDR3 DNA reads as TGTGCCAGCAGCTCTAACAATGAGCAGTTCTTC.

J is TRBJ2-7 and V is TRBV4-1; weak D call: TRBD1 (6 bases). This CDR3 contains 15 residues. The germline gives CDR1 MGHRA, CDR2 YSYEKL. V dropped 1 base and J dropped 3 bases, with 13 bases sitting between them. The CDR3 protein is CASSQAGKGGYEQYF. In DNA form, the CDR3 reads TGCGCCAGCAGCCAAGCCGGGAAAGGGGGCTACGAGCAGTACTTC.

This chain links TRBV5-6 with TRBJ2-7, with 11 bases that match TRBD2. This CDR3 is 15 amino acids long. The germline CDR1 and CDR2 sequences are SGHDT and YYEEEE. The ends lost 4 bases at V and 6 bases at J; junction bases unmatched: 9. Here the CDR3 reads CASSRRLAGTSEQYF. In DNA, the CDR3 is TGTGCCAGCAGCCGTCGACTAGCGGGGACCTCCGAGCAGTACTTC. The full variable domain, rest sourced from reference TRBV5-6 and TRBJ2-7, is DAGVTQSPTHLIKTRGQQVTLRCSPKSGHDTVSWYQQALGQGPQFIFQYYEEEERQRGNFPDRFSGHQFPNYSSELNVNALLLGDSALYLCASSRRLAGTSEQYFGPGTRLTVT.

The chain couples TRBV2 to TRBJ2-2; 7 bases fit TRBD1. Per germline, CDR1 SNHLY and CDR2 FYNNEI. The CDR3 length is 14 residues. V trimming: 6 bases; J trimming: 5 bases; junction bases outside the gene matches: 6. Written as DNA, the CDR3 is TGTGCCAGCAGCCGACAGGGCGGGACCGGGGAGCTGTTTTTT. Amino acids: CASSRQGGTGELFF.

V usage is TRBV7-2 and J usage is TRBJ1-1, with TRBD1 matching 8 bases. The CDR3 loop spans 15 amino acids. Per the germline V gene, CDR1 is SGHTA and CDR2 is FQGNSA. The V segment lost 5 bases and the J segment 0 bases; nucleotides outside the gene matches: 5. The CDR3 here is CASSPGQGLNTEAFF. The CDR3 nucleotides read TGTGCCAGCAGCCCAGGACAGGGTCTGAACACTGAAGCTTTCTTT.

J is TRBJ2-5 and V is TRBV7-2, with a possible D match to TRBD2 (7 bases). CDR1 and CDR2 from the germline V gene are SGHTA and FQGNSA. The CDR3 length is 18 residues. V lost 0 bases and J lost 3, with 20 bases in between. In DNA, the CDR3 is TGTGCCAGCAGCTTAGCGTCCCTAGGGGGGGGGATAAAAGAGACCCAGTACTTC. Protein: CASSLASLGGGIKETQYF.

The chain links TRBV4-2 to TRBJ1-1; D remains ambiguous. The germline V gene has CDR1 LGHNA and CDR2 YNFKEQ. The CDR3 covers 14 residues. Trimming stripped 0 bases from V and 1 base from J, with 6 bases between. The CDR3 sequence: CASSQDIRNTEAFF. CDR3 DNA sequence: TGTGCCAGCAGCCAAGATATTCGGAACACTGAAGCTTTCTTT.

V and J are TRBV28 and TRBJ1-1; 12 nucleotides agree with TRBD1. Germline trimming cut 6 bases from V and 6 bases from J; bases unmatched to any gene: 8. Germline V gene lookup returns CDR1 MDHEN and CDR2 SYDVKM. The CDR3 runs 15 residues. CDR3 sequence (DNA): TGTGCCAGCAGCTTGGGGACAGGGGGCCCTCCTGAAGCTTTCTTT. Its translation is CASSLGTGGPPEAFF. The variable domain in full, completed from reference TRBV28 and TRBJ1-1, reads DVKVTQSSRYLVKRTGEKVFLECVQDMDHENMFWYRQDPGLGLRLIYFSYDVKMKEKGDIPEGYSVSREKKERFSLILESASTNQTSMYLCASSLGTGGPPEAFFGQGTRLTVV.

This chain connects TRBV5-1 to TRBJ2-7; D may be TRBD1 (6 bases). This CDR3 comprises 16 residues. Germline V CDR1 and CDR2: SGHRS, YFSETQ. Deletions cut 2 bases from V and 5 bases from J, with 20 bases between. CDR3 sequence: CASSFSTPATGNEQYF. The CDR3 region has the DNA TGCGCCAGCAGCTTCTCGACCCCCGCTACAGGGAACGAGCAGTACTTC.

The V gene is TRBV19, the J gene TRBJ1-5; TRBD1 aligns across 9 bases. CDR1 is LNHDA and CDR2 is SQIVND in the germline V gene (reference sequence). Unmatched junction bases numbered 11, after V lost 3 bases and J lost 5 bases. This CDR3 is 17 amino acids long. The CDR3 nucleotides are TGTGCCAGTAGTATCGAACAGGGGGCGCCGGTCGATCAGCCCCAGCATTTT. This sequence encodes CASSIEQGAPVDQPQHF.